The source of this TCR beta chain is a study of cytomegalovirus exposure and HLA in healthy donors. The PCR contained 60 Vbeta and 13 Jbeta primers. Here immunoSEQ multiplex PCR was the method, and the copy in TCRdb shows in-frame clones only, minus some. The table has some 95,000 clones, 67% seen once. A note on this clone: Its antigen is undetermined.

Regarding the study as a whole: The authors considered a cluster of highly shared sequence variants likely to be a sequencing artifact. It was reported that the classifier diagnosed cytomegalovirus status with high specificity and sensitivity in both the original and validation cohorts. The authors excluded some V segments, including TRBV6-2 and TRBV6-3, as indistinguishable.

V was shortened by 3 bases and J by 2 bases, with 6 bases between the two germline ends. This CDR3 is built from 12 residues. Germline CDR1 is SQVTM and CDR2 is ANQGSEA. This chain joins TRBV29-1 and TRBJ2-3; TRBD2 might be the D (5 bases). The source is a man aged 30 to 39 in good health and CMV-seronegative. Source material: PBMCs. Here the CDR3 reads CSVDRDTDTQYF. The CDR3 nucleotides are TGCAGCGTTGACCGGGACACAGATACGCAGTATTTT.